The next 10 T cell receptor beta chains were all read from a single sample in a study of shared clonotypes between healthy human individuals. The repertoire was sequenced with immunoSEQ multiplex PCR; TCRdb's copy has only in-frame clones and lacks some. The data show fewer than 850,000 clones, more than 70% seen once. Sequenced material: memory CD4+ T cells sorted from blood. Subset specified: CD45RA-negative fraction. All receptors come from a woman aged 25 to 39 in good health.

The chain links TRBV2 to TRBJ2-3; D remains unclear. The V and J ends lost 4 bases and 4 bases respectively, with 15 bases between them. CDR3 size: 15 residues. The germline V gene encodes CDR1 SNHLY and CDR2 FYNNEI. The CDR3 DNA reads as TGTGCCAGCAGTGTTGGGTCGGTGGGGTCAGATACGCAGTATTTT. This sequence encodes CASSVGSVGSDTQYF.

This chain uses TRBV7-2 with TRBJ2-7; 14 bases fit TRBD2. This CDR3 region has 15 residues. Germline V gives CDR1 SGHTA, CDR2 FQGNSA. The trim removed 0 bases at V and 7 bases at J, leaving 2 bases unmatched. The CDR3 DNA is TGTGCCAGCAGCTTAGCGGGACTAGCGGGAGAAGAGCAGTACTTC. Its protein is CASSLAGLAGEEQYF.

This clone came up a few times. Other nucleotide sequences from this sample produce the same CDR3. The chain uses TRBV18 and TRBJ1-4; D possibly corresponds to TRBD1 (6 bases). Trimming left V 3 bases short and J 6 bases short, with 8 bases between. The germline V gene has CDR1 KGHSH and CDR2 LQKENI. The CDR3 length is 13 residues. CDR3 nucleotides: TGTGCCAGCTCACCGAACAGGGATGAAAAACTGTTTTTT. The encoded protein is CASSPNRDEKLFF.

This sequence joins TRBV7-8 and TRBJ2-2; tentatively, D is TRBD1 (7 bases). The germline V gene encodes CDR1 SGHVS and CDR2 FQNEAQ. The CDR3 extends over 15 amino acids. V was trimmed by 6 bases and J by 3 bases, leaving 14 bases between them. The CDR3 protein is CASRPQGGDTGELFF. As DNA, the CDR3 is TGTGCCAGCAGGCCCCAGGGGGGCGACACCGGGGAGCTGTTTTTT.

This clone has more than one count but fewer than ten. V gene TRBV9 combines with J gene TRBJ2-3; possibly TRBD2 for D (6 bases). There are 17 residues in the CDR3. Germline-derived CDR1 and CDR2 are SGDLS and YYNGEE. Trimming took 3 bases from V and 3 from J, leaving 20 bases between them. The CDR3 nucleotides read TGTGCCAGCAGCGGCTGGCCCGGGGGAGATCGGACAGATACGCAGTATTTT. Its protein is CASSGWPGGDRTDTQYF.

V usage is TRBV11-2 and J usage is TRBJ2-3; D call uncertain. The germline V gene encodes CDR1 SGHAT and CDR2 FQNNGV. V lost 5 bases to trimming and J lost 0 bases, with 12 bases between them. The CDR3 is made up of 15 amino acids. The CDR3 region has the DNA TGTGCCAGCAGCATGACACTTTCTAGCACAGATACGCAGTATTTT. It encodes CASSMTLSSTDTQYF.

The chain combines TRBV6-5 with TRBJ2-1; 8 nucleotides agree with TRBD2. The CDR3 sequence is 13 residues long. Trimming at V came to 2 bases and at J to 12 bases, leaving 6 bases not matched to a gene. From germline, CDR1 is MNHEY and CDR2 SVGAGI. The CDR3 DNA sequence: TGTGCCAGCAGTTACCGGACTAGCCCGGCGCAGTTCTTC. Its translation: CASSYRTSPAQFF.

The CDR3, as DNA: TGTGCCAGCAGTGAGGGCACCACCGGGGAGCTGTTTTTT. Translation: CASSEGTTGELFF. V usage is TRBV2 and J usage is TRBJ2-2; no firm D call. V lost 3 bases and J 4 bases, leaving 6 bases between the germline ends. The germline V gene encodes CDR1 SNHLY and CDR2 FYNNEI. This CDR3 has 13 residues.

The rearrangement joins TRBV28 to TRBJ2-7; TRBD1 aligns across 8 bases. Germline V gene lookup returns CDR1 MDHEN and CDR2 SYDVKM. The junction had 5 bases not matched to a gene; V was cut back by 7 bases and J by 3 bases. The CDR3 consists of 13 residues. The CDR3 sequence: CASTDRAIYEQYF. As DNA, the CDR3 is TGTGCCAGCACGGACAGGGCCATCTACGAGCAGTACTTC.

The V gene is TRBV29-1, the J gene TRBJ1-3; unclear D gene. V was shortened by 1 base and J by 8 bases, with 6 bases between the two germline ends. Germline CDR1 and CDR2: SQVTM and ANQGSEA. The length of the CDR3 is 11 residues. The CDR3 region is CSVEGEDTIYF. CDR3 in DNA: TGCAGCGTTGAAGGGGAAGACACCATATATTTT.